These 11 T cell receptor beta chains were all obtained from the same sample, sequenced in a study of PD-L1 blockade in urothelial cancer. Sequencing was performed with immunoSEQ multiplex PCR; in TCRdb, only in-frame clones are kept and a portion is missing. The data show almost 30,000 clones, 87% seen once. Sequenced here: PBMCs, sampled around atezolizumab (anti-PD-L1) treatment. These receptors all come from a man in his fifties or sixties with urothelial cancer.

The gene calls are TRBV7-6 and TRBJ2-1, with 7 bases fitting TRBD2. The CDR3 contains 16 residues. From germline, CDR1 is SGHVS and CDR2 FNYEAQ. J lost 4 bases, V lost 2 bases, and 8 bases had no gene match. The CDR3 spells CASSLSLADDYNEQFF. CDR3 DNA sequence: TGTGCCAGCAGCTTAAGTCTAGCGGACGATTACAATGAGCAGTTCTTC.

This clone was counted a single time. The chain employs TRBV5-1 and TRBJ2-1, with TRBD2 matching 13 bases. Germline lookup yields CDR1 SGHRS and CDR2 YFSETQ. The CDR3 runs to 18 residues. V trimming: 1 base; J trimming: 5 bases; junction bases outside the gene matches: 9. CDR3 nucleotide sequence: TGCGCCAGCAGCTTGTTTCCCCAAACTAGCGGGGGGGACAATGAGCAGTTCTTC. Protein: CASSLFPQTSGGDNEQFF.

The rearrangement joins TRBV14 to TRBJ2-3; the match to TRBD2 covers 8 bases. The CDR3 runs to 13 residues. Trimming took 6 bases from V and 10 from J; bases not matched to a gene: 9. Germline V gene sequence: CDR1 SGHDN, CDR2 FVKESK. This CDR3 reads CASSPNGGVAQYF. In DNA, the CDR3 is TGTGCCAGCAGTCCGAACGGGGGGGTGGCGCAGTATTTT.

The V and J genes are TRBV27 and TRBJ2-3; TRBD2 matches at 11 bases. The germline V gene has CDR1 MNHEY and CDR2 SMNVEV (reference sequence). The CDR3 consists of 16 residues. The J segment lost 6 bases and the V segment lost 6 bases, leaving 11 bases of the junction unmatched. The CDR3: CASRPSLAGGPDTQYF. In DNA form, the CDR3 reads TGTGCCAGCAGGCCCTCTTTAGCGGGGGGGCCGGATACGCAGTATTTT.

The chain is built from TRBV6-5 and TRBJ2-7; possible D gene TRBD2, 5 bases. The germline gives CDR1 MNHEY, CDR2 SVGAGI. With 5 bases removed from V and 2 bases from J, the gap between germline ends came to 10 bases. The length of the CDR3 is 13 residues. CDR3 bases: TGTGCCAGCAGTGCGGGTAAACCCTACGAGCAGTACTTC. The encoded protein is CASSAGKPYEQYF.

The chain links TRBV14 to TRBJ1-4, with 9 bases lining up with TRBD1. The CDR3 sequence is 16 residues long. The J segment lost 6 bases and the V segment lost 3 bases, leaving 8 bases of the junction unmatched. Germline CDR1 is SGHDN and CDR2 is FVKESK. CDR3 coding DNA: TGTGCCAGCAGCCAGGCCGCCGGGACAGGGTATGAAAAACTGTTTTTT. Its translation: CASSQAAGTGYEKLFF.

The chain employs TRBV19 and TRBJ2-1; the D gene is possibly TRBD2 (6 bases). V was clipped by 3 bases and J by 6 bases, with 12 bases between them. Germline lookup yields CDR1 LNHDA and CDR2 SQIVND (reference sequence). The CDR3 is 14 amino acids. CDR3 sequence (DNA): TGTGCCAGTAGTATTCTGGACTACCCCAATGAGCAGTTCTTC. Residues: CASSILDYPNEQFF.

The rearrangement links TRBV5-6 to TRBJ2-4, with D possibly being TRBD1 (5 bases). The V gene lost 4 bases and the J gene lost 0 bases, with 17 bases spanning the gap. This CDR3 is 17 amino acids long. Germline V gene data show CDR1 as SGHDT and CDR2 as YYEEEE. CDR3 in amino acids: CASSPGAVGLAKNIQYF. The CDR3 DNA reads TGTGCCAGCAGCCCCGGTGCAGTGGGGCTAGCCAAAAACATTCAGTACTTC.

The V call is TRBV5-5, the J call TRBJ1-6, with 9 bases identical to TRBD1. The V gene end was trimmed by 7 bases and the J gene end by 7 bases; junction bases not matched to a gene: 6. The length of the CDR3 is 14 residues. CDR1 SGHKS and CDR2 YYEKEE come from the germline V gene (reference sequence). This chain's CDR3 is CASGSGTGNSPLHF. The CDR3 nucleotides are TGTGCCAGCGGGAGCGGGACAGGGAATTCACCCCTCCACTTT.

The chain uses TRBV29-1 and TRBJ1-4, with 12 bases matching TRBD1. J gave up 4 bases and V 6 bases, and 12 bases lay outside the gene matches. The CDR3 is made up of 17 amino acids. The germline CDR1 and CDR2 sequences are SQVTM and ANQGSEA. The CDR3 spells CSVSGTGGGRGNEKLFF. The CDR3 region has the DNA TGCAGCGTGTCTGGGACAGGGGGCGGACGTGGTAATGAAAAACTGTTTTTT. Complete variable domain (other parts from reference TRBV29-1 and TRBJ1-4): SAVISQKPSRDICQRGTSLTIQCQVDSQVTMMFWYRQQPGQSLTLIATANQGSEATYESGFVIDKFPISRPNLTFSTLTVSNMSPEDSSIYLCSVSGTGGGRGNEKLFFGSGTQLSVL.

The CDR3 DNA reads as TGTGCCAGCAGCGGGACAGGGCGAGATACGCAGTATTTT. It codes for CASSGTGRDTQYF. The gene calls are TRBV6-1 and TRBJ2-3, with 9 bases aligning to TRBD1. With 6 bases clipped from V and 5 bases from J, the junction kept 3 bases outside the gene matches. CDR1 is MNHNS, CDR2 SASEGT, per germline. CDR3 length: 13 amino acids.